The next 10 T cell receptor beta chains were all read from a single sample in a study of T-cell memory formation after mild COVID-19. A single record per CDR3 protein comes from TCRdb applying MiXCR to the 5' RACE reads. This table has 450,000 to 700,000 distinct CDR3 sequences, over 15% appearing once. Input material: PBMCs or a T cell subset sorted from them (not recorded which). The receptor source for this set is an adult woman who had mild COVID-19 (a few samples of this study predate the infection). Cell type and time point are not known.

V is TRBV7-3 and J is TRBJ1-1; D might be TRBD1 (6 bases). Trimming shortened V by 2 bases and J by 11 bases, and 21 bases separated the two germline ends. Germline V gene sequence: CDR1 SGHTA, CDR2 FQGTGA. The CDR3 spans 15 residues. The CDR3 coding sequence is TGTGCCAGCAGCTTAGGCGGGGGGCAATTGAATAAGGCTTTCTTT. Translated, it gives CASSLGGGQLNKAFF. Filled out from reference TRBV7-3 and TRBJ1-1, the complete variable domain reads GAGVSQTPSNKVTEKGKYVELRCDPISGHTALYWYRQSLGQGPEFLIYFQGTGAADDSGLPNDRFFAVRPEGSVSTLKIQRTERGDSAVYLCASSLGGGQLNKAFFGQGTRLTVV.

V and J are TRBV7-3 and TRBJ2-5; D tentatively fits TRBD1 or TRBD2 (5 bases each). The germline V and J ends were trimmed by 5 bases and 0 bases, with 10 bases remaining between them. CDR3 length equals 14 residues. From germline, CDR1 is SGHTA and CDR2 FQGTGA. CDR3 coding DNA: TGTGCCAGCAGCAAACTAGGGGACCAAGAGACCCAGTACTTC. It translates to CASSKLGDQETQYF.

The chain uses TRBV20-1 and TRBJ2-1; D is unclear. This CDR3 contains 11 residues. CDR1 is DFQATT, CDR2 SNEGSKA, per germline (reference sequence). V lost 0 bases and J lost 6, with 3 bases in between. In DNA form, the CDR3 reads TGCAGTGCTAGAGACCCCAATGAGCAGTTCTTC. Its protein is CSARDPNEQFF.

The genes are TRBV21-1 and TRBJ2-1. TRBV21-1 is a known pseudogene. The CDR3 covers 12 residues. The CDR3, as DNA: TGTGCCAGCAGCAGCCCAGTCAATGAGCAGTTCTTC. Protein: CASSSPVNEQFF.

This clonotype was detected a few times. The chain joins TRBV7-8 to TRBJ1-3, with 8 positions matching TRBD1. The germline V gene encodes CDR1 SGHVS and CDR2 FQNEAQ. The CDR3 has 15 residues. The ends lost 3 bases at V and 2 bases at J; junction bases unmatched: 3. In nucleotides, the CDR3 is TGTGCCAGCAGCTTGCAGGGGGCTACTGGAAACACCATATATTTT. It codes for CASSLQGATGNTIYF. The variable domain in full, with the rest retrieved from reference TRBV7-8 and TRBJ1-3, is GAGVSQSPRYKVAKRGQDVALRCDPISGHVSLFWYQQALGQGPEFLTYFQNEAQLDKSGLPSDRFFAERPEGSVSTLKIQRTQQEDSAVYLCASSLQGATGNTIYFGEGSWLTVV.

The rearrangement links TRBV21-1 to TRBJ1-1; the table's D call, TRBD1, was not checked against the DNA. TRBV21-1 is designated a pseudogene. This CDR3 is built from 16 residues. The CDR3 nucleotides are TGTGCCGCTCACAAATCGGGACCGCGGGCTACCACTGAAGCTTTCTTT. Protein sequence: CAAHKSGPRATTEAFF.

This clonotype turned up a few times. The genes are TRBV6-5 and TRBJ2-2; D is uncertain. Between the trimmed V and J ends, which lost 5 bases and 6 bases, there was a span of 16 bases. CDR1 is MNHEY, CDR2 SVGAGI, per germline. The CDR3 has 15 amino acids. CDR3 coding DNA: TGTGCCAGCAGTCGAGCTCTCCCCTCCTCCGGGGAGCTGTTTTTT. This gives the protein CASSRALPSSGELFF.

This clonotype was seen more than once but under ten times. This rearrangement joins TRBV25-1 to TRBJ2-1; no definite D call. CDR3 length equals 16 residues. The V gene's germline CDR1 is MGHDK and CDR2 SYGVNS. The germline V and J ends were trimmed by 3 bases and 5 bases, with 17 bases remaining between them. This CDR3 reads CASSELSDPDNNEQFF. The CDR3 DNA is TGTGCCAGCAGTGAGTTGTCGGACCCAGATAACAATGAGCAGTTCTTC. The variable domain in full, with the rest retrieved from reference TRBV25-1 and TRBJ2-1, is EADIYQTPRYLVIGTGKKITLECSQTMGHDKMYWYQQDPGMELHLIHYSYGVNSTEKGDLSSESTVSRIRTEHFPLTLESARPSHTSQYLCASSELSDPDNNEQFFGPGTRLTVL.

The V and J genes are TRBV5-4 and TRBJ1-2; maybe TRBD1 (6 bases). In germline, CDR1 is SGHNT, CDR2 YYREEE (reference sequence). Trimming shortened V by 4 bases and J by 7 bases, and 11 bases separated the two germline ends. The CDR3 has 12 residues. The chain's CDR3 is CASSPGALGYTF. The CDR3 coding sequence is TGTGCCAGCAGCCCGGGGGCGCTTGGCTACACCTTC.

This clonotype has just a few counts. The chain employs TRBV7-9 and TRBJ2-1, with D perhaps matching TRBD1 (5 bases). CDR1 is SEHNR, CDR2 FQNEAQ, per germline (reference sequence). V was trimmed by 6 bases and J by 8 bases, leaving 14 bases between them. The CDR3 spans 13 residues. The CDR3 sequence is CASRTVGAHEQFF. CDR3 coding DNA: TGTGCCAGCAGGACCGTAGGGGCCCATGAGCAGTTCTTC.